This T cell receptor beta chain came from a study of identical twins. This clonotype was found a few times. Its matching antigen is unknown. Study findings and constraints: When twins shared out-of-frame alpha sequences, those sequences had excess low generation probability. Twin sharing of out-of-frame TCR alpha was underestimated by models in monozygotic pairs.

This CDR3 is built from 14 residues. Germline V lookup: CDR1 MNHEY, CDR2 SMNVEV (reference sequence). V was cut by 4 bases and J by 4 bases, with 14 bases left in between. One entry per CDR3 protein results from TCRdb running MiXCR on the 5' RACE reads. The data hold about 890,000 distinct CDR3 sequences, with roughly an eighth observed a single time. These same data were also listed under a study on yellow fever vaccine responses in identical twins.

The sequenced sample was PBMCs. The chain joins TRBV27 to TRBJ2-7; the D is unclear. This receptor was taken from a woman aged 18-29 years in good health. The CDR3 protein is CASSSTRYRYEQYF. The CDR3 nucleotides read TGTGCCAGCAGTTCGACAAGATACCGATACGAGCAGTACTTC.